The T cell receptor (beta chain) under discussion was sequenced for a study of blood T cell repertoires in COVID-19. The overall study: T cells, B-cell-depleted T cells, or PBMCs provided the cDNA or gDNA that served as material.

Original data processing: Quantification of nucleated cells was approximated via reference gene primer amplification. Generated by immunoSEQ multiplex PCR, the TCRdb table keeps only in-frame clones and is missing some. V, J and clone size were drawn from that table, and D and trimming were deduced from the DNA. The sample lists about 150,000 clones, under 80% seen once, with 4% to 4.5% in the top ten. This CDR3 spans 15 amino acids. V dropped 5 bases and J dropped 2; count of bases not matched to a gene: 4. Germline V gives CDR1 SGHVS, CDR2 FQNEAQ. Sequencing was done on a sample of peripheral blood. The chain couples TRBV7-8 to TRBJ2-2, with 8 bases that match TRBD2. The TCR originated in a man in his sixties with acute or convalescent COVID-19. The CDR3 DNA reads as TGTGCCAGCAGCACAACTAGCGGTAACACCGGGGAGCTGTTTTTT. Protein: CASSTTSGNTGELFF.